This TCR beta chain is from a study of cytomegalovirus exposure and HLA in healthy donors. Study summary: In terms of ancestry, the Caucasian-associated cluster contained roughly 80% of the roughly 400 genotyped donors.

Donors had nominal health at sampling but likely had unrecorded immune exposures. The PCR was carried out with 60 Vbeta primers and 13 Jbeta primers. Some clones are missing from TCRdb's copy, which holds only in-frame ones; the method was immunoSEQ multiplex PCR. Of about 160,000 clones listed, 82% were seen once; the top ten hold 7% to 9.5%. The V gene's germline CDR1 is MRHNA and CDR2 SNTAGT. The V gene lost 6 bases and the J gene lost 3 bases, with 11 bases spanning the gap. The CDR3 extends over 14 amino acids. The clonotype was recovered from a male donor in good health and CMV-seropositive. This chain uses TRBV6-4 with TRBJ2-2, with D possibly matching TRBD2 (7 bases). Sequencing was done on a sample of PBMCs. The CDR3 reads CASRDSGDTGELFF. The CDR3 DNA is TGTGCCAGCAGGGACAGCGGGGACACCGGGGAGCTGTTTTTT.